Each of the 4 T cell receptor beta chains below was sequenced from the same sample in a study of cytomegalovirus exposure and HLA in healthy donors. In the PCR, 60 Vbeta and 13 Jbeta primers were used. The protocol was immunoSEQ multiplex PCR, while the TCRdb copy is restricted to in-frame clones and leaves out a portion. The data contain 100,000 or so clones, 60% to 80% of them singletons. Sequencing was carried out using PBMCs. These receptor sequences come from a woman aged 35 to 49 in good health and CMV-seropositive.

The sample holds a few counts of this clone. The V and J genes are TRBV5-1 and TRBJ2-1, with TRBD2 matching 13 bases. CDR1 and CDR2 from the germline V gene are SGHRS and YFSETQ. CDR3 length: 18 amino acids. Trimming at V came to 0 bases and at J to 1 base, leaving 4 bases not matched to a gene. The CDR3 coding sequence is TGCGCCAGCAGCTTGGCGGCGGGACTAGCGGGGTCCTACAATGAGCAGTTCTTC. This sequence encodes CASSLAAGLAGSYNEQFF.

The genes are TRBV27 and TRBJ1-5, with a possible D match to TRBD1 (6 bases). The CDR3 is 14 amino acids. From germline, CDR1 is MNHEY and CDR2 SMNVEV (reference sequence). V was clipped by 6 bases and J by 3 bases, with 12 bases between them. The CDR3 nucleotides read TGTGCCAGCAGCTCCCGGGACACCAATCAGCCCCAGCATTTT. It yields the protein CASSSRDTNQPQHF.

The table lists this clone with a count of one. The chain carries TRBV27 and TRBJ1-5, with a weak D call TRBD1 (5 bases). Germline V gene data show CDR1 as MNHEY and CDR2 as SMNVEV (reference sequence). This CDR3 is 15 amino acids long. Trimming cost V 6 bases and J 4 bases, with 16 bases left between them. Here the CDR3 DNA reads TGTGCCAGCAGCCGCGGGACGGAAGGGAATCAGCCCCAGCATTTT. Its protein product is CASSRGTEGNQPQHF.

V gene TRBV11-2 combines with J gene TRBJ2-1; TRBD1 agrees at 10 bases. Per germline, CDR1 SGHAT and CDR2 FQNNGV. The junction had 12 bases not matched to a gene; V was cut back by 6 bases and J by 13 bases. The CDR3 is 14 residues long. Here the CDR3 DNA reads TGTGCCAGCAGAGCGGCTGGGACAGGGGTTCTTCAGTTCTTC. It specifies CASRAAGTGVLQFF.